A single sample is the source of the 18 T cell receptor beta chains below, sequenced in a study of blood T cell repertoires in COVID-19. Some clones are missing from TCRdb's copy, which holds only in-frame ones; the method was immunoSEQ multiplex PCR. The sample carries roughly 250,000 clones, 88% recorded once. The sequencing input was PBMCs or T cells enriched from blood (not recorded which). Source of these receptors: a middle-aged woman with acute COVID-19.

In its sample, this clone was seen a few times. This chain uses TRBV5-6 with TRBJ1-2; D uncertain. The germline V gene encodes CDR1 SGHDT and CDR2 YYEEEE. V was pared by 0 bases and J by 2 bases, with 8 bases between. CDR3 length: 14 residues. CDR3 nucleotide sequence: TGTGCCAGCAGCTTGGTGGCAGTCAACTATGGCTACACCTTC. Residues: CASSLVAVNYGYTF.

V and J are TRBV18 and TRBJ2-3, with D uncertain. This CDR3 has 14 amino acids. V gave up 6 bases and J gave up 3 bases, with 13 bases separating them. Germline V gene lookup returns CDR1 KGHSH and CDR2 LQKENI. CDR3 protein: CASSVVHGTDTQYF. DNA for the CDR3: TGTGCCAGCTCGGTCGTTCACGGGACAGATACGCAGTATTTT.

This clone has a single count. CDR3 residues: CASSRNSNTEAFF. The DNA of the CDR3 is TGTGCCAGCAGCCGAAACAGCAACACTGAAGCTTTCTTT. The chain couples TRBV14 to TRBJ1-1; no firm D call. The CDR3 runs to 13 residues. Trimming took off 4 bases at V and 2 bases at J, with 8 bases between the two ends. CDR1 is SGHDN and CDR2 is FVKESK in the germline V gene.

On this clone itself: At the DNA level, this CDR3 is encoded by other sequences in the same sample as well. As DNA, the CDR3 is TGTGCCAGCAGTGACAGAGGTACCGGGGAGCTGTTTTTT. This codes for CASSDRGTGELFF. The chain is built from TRBV6-4 and TRBJ2-2, with no clear D. Trimming cost V 2 bases and J 5 bases, with 6 bases left between them. Per germline, CDR1 MRHNA and CDR2 SNTAGT. The CDR3 spans 13 residues.

The rearrangement joins TRBV24-1 to TRBJ1-1; TRBD1 aligns across 12 bases. The CDR3 consists of 15 residues. Germline CDR1 and CDR2: KGHDR and SFDVKD. Losses at the gene ends were 3 bases for V and 4 bases for J; bases not matched to a gene: 2. The CDR3 loop reads CATSDTGQGATEAFF. CDR3 nucleotides: TGTGCCACCAGTGATACGGGACAGGGGGCCACTGAAGCTTTCTTT.

The chain combines TRBV10-3 with TRBJ1-2; TRBD1 agrees at 8 bases. V shed 4 bases and J 2 bases; nucleotides not matched to a gene: 12. The CDR3 is made up of 17 amino acids. Germline-derived CDR1 and CDR2 are ENHRY and SYGVKD. This chain's CDR3 is CAISGAGQATTNYGYTF. CDR3 DNA: TGTGCCATCAGTGGTGCGGGACAGGCGACTACAAACTATGGCTACACCTTC.

This chain links TRBV18 with TRBJ2-3, with 9 positions matching TRBD2. CDR3 size: 15 residues. Germline assignment: CDR1 KGHSH and CDR2 LQKENI. Germline trimming cut 0 bases from V and 7 bases from J; bases unmatched to any gene: 5. The CDR3 protein is CASSPPGLAPYTQYF. CDR3 DNA sequence: TGTGCCAGCTCACCACCGGGACTAGCTCCTTATACGCAGTATTTT. The variable domain in full, completed from reference TRBV18 and TRBJ2-3, reads NAGVMQNPRHLVRRRGQEARLRCSPMKGHSHVYWYRQLPEEGLKFMVYLQKENIIDESGMPKERFSAEFPKEGPSILRIQQVVRGDSAAYFCASSPPGLAPYTQYFGPGTRLTVL.

The gene calls are TRBV9 and TRBJ2-2, with 11 positions matching TRBD2. V dropped 4 bases and J dropped 7; count of bases not matched to a gene: 9. The CDR3 is 16 amino acids. Germline loops: CDR1 SGDLS, CDR2 YYNGEE. In nucleotides, the CDR3 is TGTGCCAGCAGCCCGACGGTAGCGGGAGGGATCGGGGAGCTGTTTTTT. This translates into CASSPTVAGGIGELFF.

The gene calls are TRBV5-6 and TRBJ2-2, with TRBD1 as a possible D gene (5 bases). CDR3 length: 16 residues. Germline V gives CDR1 SGHDT, CDR2 YYEEEE. Trimming removed 0 bases at V and 0 bases at J, with 9 bases between. Here the CDR3 reads CASSLGGAPNTGELFF. The CDR3 DNA sequence: TGTGCCAGCAGCTTGGGTGGGGCTCCGAACACCGGGGAGCTGTTTTTT.

This clone has only one observation. The rearrangement uses TRBV4-1 and TRBJ1-2; tentative D call: TRBD1 (5 bases). CDR3 length: 14 residues. Trimming removed 0 bases from V and 4 bases from J, with 9 bases in between. Germline CDR1 MGHRA, CDR2 YSYEKL. This chain's CDR3 is CASSQEQGSYGYTF. As DNA, the CDR3 is TGCGCCAGCAGCCAAGAGCAGGGCTCCTATGGCTACACCTTC.

The V and J genes are TRBV28 and TRBJ2-7, with 12 bases identical to TRBD1. The CDR3 is made up of 15 amino acids. CDR1 is MDHEN, CDR2 SYDVKM, per germline. V was pared by 7 bases and J by 5 bases, with 9 bases of the junction left unmatched. CDR3 DNA: TGTGCCAGCATTTTCGGGGACAGGGGGCCTAACGAGCAGTACTTC. It codes for CASIFGDRGPNEQYF.

J is TRBJ2-7 and V is TRBV28, with TRBD1 matching 7 bases. The CDR3 is made up of 13 amino acids. V dropped 6 bases and J dropped 1; count of bases not matched to a gene: 3. Germline V gene data show CDR1 as MDHEN and CDR2 as SYDVKM. In DNA, the CDR3 is TGTGCCAGCAGGGCGACAGGGTCCTACGAGCAGTACTTC. Translating gives CASRATGSYEQYF. The full variable domain, completed using reference TRBV28 and TRBJ2-7, is DVKVTQSSRYLVKRTGEKVFLECVQDMDHENMFWYRQDPGLGLRLIYFSYDVKMKEKGDIPEGYSVSREKKERFSLILESASTNQTSMYLCASRATGSYEQYFGPGTRLTVT.

The chain has TRBV12-3 or TRBV12-4 and TRBJ1-1, with TRBD1 as a possible D gene (5 bases). V was cut by 3 bases and J by 6 bases, with 11 bases left in between. CDR3 length: 13 residues. This chain's CDR3 is CASSLIGDSEAFF. The CDR3 region has the DNA TGTGCCAGCAGTTTGATCGGGGACTCTGAAGCTTTCTTT.

The chain uses TRBV2 and TRBJ1-5, with 7 bases identical to TRBD1. The germline V gene encodes CDR1 SNHLY and CDR2 FYNNEI. The CDR3 length is 15 residues. With V trimmed by 1 base and J by 4 bases, 4 bases remained unmatched. The CDR3 reads CASSEVGGSNQPQHF. The CDR3 DNA follows: TGTGCCAGCAGTGAAGTAGGGGGCTCGAATCAGCCCCAGCATTTT.

The rearrangement uses TRBV7-9 and TRBJ2-1; maybe TRBD2 (6 bases). The CDR3 length is 19 residues. Between the trimmed V and J ends, which lost 5 bases and 5 bases, there was a span of 28 bases. Germline V gene sequence: CDR1 SEHNR, CDR2 FQNEAQ (reference sequence). CDR3 region: CASSPLERTTPGGDNEQFF. The CDR3 bases are TGTGCCAGCAGCCCCTTGGAGAGGACTACCCCCGGCGGCGACAATGAGCAGTTCTTC. The whole variable domain, remainder taken from reference TRBV7-9 and TRBJ2-1, is DTGVSQNPRHKITKRGQNVTFRCDPISEHNRLYWYRQTLGQGPEFLTYFQNEAQLEKSRLLSDRFSAERPKGSFSTLEIQRTEQGDSAMYLCASSPLERTTPGGDNEQFFGPGTRLTVL.

This clone appeared once. This rearrangement joins TRBV10-2 to TRBJ1-5; no firm D call. The CDR3 sequence is 13 residues long. Germline V gene lookup returns CDR1 WSHSY and CDR2 SAAADI. Trimming removed 10 bases at V and 4 bases at J, with 14 bases between. The CDR3 loop is CATESSQNQPQHF. In nucleotides, the CDR3 is TGCGCCACAGAATCCTCCCAGAATCAGCCCCAGCATTTT.

The chain joins TRBV29-1 to TRBJ2-1; 10 nucleotides agree with TRBD2. Trimming removed 3 bases from V and 10 bases from J; junction bases left unmatched: 9. CDR3 length equals 14 residues. The germline V gene encodes CDR1 SQVTM and CDR2 ANQGSEA. The CDR3 spells CSVEPSGSPEEQFF. The CDR3 coding sequence is TGCAGCGTTGAGCCTAGCGGGAGCCCCGAGGAGCAGTTCTTC.

This clone was detected a few times. V usage is TRBV19 and J usage is TRBJ1-1, with a tentative D call TRBD1 (5 bases). The ends were cut back, 8 bases at V and 0 bases at J, with 13 bases in the middle. The length of the CDR3 is 14 residues. Per germline, CDR1 LNHDA and CDR2 SQIVND (reference sequence). CDR3 loop: CASESQGLNTEAFF. CDR3 DNA sequence: TGTGCCAGTGAGTCCCAGGGTTTGAACACTGAAGCTTTCTTT.